These 28 T cell receptor beta chains were all obtained from the same sample, sequenced in a study of T cell repertoires in cytomegalovirus infection. TCRdb reprocessed the reads with MiXCR, giving one entry per CDR3 protein. The data show roughly 200,000 distinct CDR3 sequences, approximately 18% seen once. The specimen sequenced was CD8+ T cells from PBMCs. All receptors come from a human donor in good health (CMV status not recorded). Some clones in this sample may be carry-over from other donors' samples.

This clonotype appeared many times. The V gene is TRBV12-3 or TRBV12-4, the J gene TRBJ2-7; D ambiguous. This CDR3 contains 11 residues. V was cut by 5 bases and J by 0 bases, with 2 bases left in between. The CDR3: CASSTSYEQYF. The DNA for the CDR3 is TGTGCCAGCAGTACCTCCTACGAGCAGTACTTC.

The chain employs TRBV7-3 and TRBJ2-7; 9 nucleotides match TRBD1. The CDR3 loop spans 16 amino acids. The germline gives CDR1 SGHTA, CDR2 FQGTGA. J lost 5 bases, V lost 0 bases, and 8 bases had no gene match. The CDR3 DNA follows: TGTGCCAGCAGCTTAACGTCTTTGGACAGGGGCCACGAGCAGTACTTC. Protein product: CASSLTSLDRGHEQYF.

This clonotype came up a few times. The rearrangement joins TRBV6-2 or TRBV6-3 to TRBJ2-1; D is unresolved. The length of the CDR3 is 13 residues. V lost 6 bases, J lost 6 bases, and 12 bases lay in between. Germline V gene sequence: CDR1 MNHEY, CDR2 SVGEGT. CDR3 coding DNA: TGTGCCAGCAGAGTGACCGCCAGCAATGAGCAGTTCTTC. It specifies CASRVTASNEQFF.

This chain connects TRBV5-6 to TRBJ1-5, with a possible D match to TRBD1 (5 bases). The germline V gene encodes CDR1 SGHDT and CDR2 YYEEEE. The V and J ends lost 0 bases and 6 bases respectively, with 13 bases between them. This CDR3 is 15 amino acids long. The CDR3 region is CASSLATVPSQPQHF. DNA of the CDR3: TGTGCCAGCAGCTTGGCGACAGTACCAAGTCAGCCCCAGCATTTT.

This clonotype was recorded at least ten times. The chain couples TRBV7-9 to TRBJ2-3; TRBD2 aligns across 13 bases. The germline gives CDR1 SEHNR, CDR2 FQNEAQ (reference sequence). The CDR3 is 16 amino acids. Germline trimming cut 5 bases from V and 6 bases from J; bases unmatched to any gene: 8. For the CDR3, the DNA is TGTGCCAGCAGCGCCCGACTAGCGGGGGGTGCGGATACGCAGTATTTT. Translating gives CASSARLAGGADTQYF.

This clonotype was seen a handful of times. The V call is TRBV28, the J call TRBJ2-7; 7 nucleotides align to TRBD1. CDR3 length: 16 residues. CDR1 and CDR2 from the germline V gene are MDHEN and SYDVKM. V dropped 5 bases and J dropped 2; count of bases not matched to a gene: 12. The CDR3 DNA reads as TGTGCCAGCAGTCCCTACTCGACAGGGTTCGCCTACGAGCAGTACTTC. This sequence encodes CASSPYSTGFAYEQYF.

This sequence joins TRBV5-6 and TRBJ2-1; D not certain. The CDR3 totals 13 residues. Germline V gene data show CDR1 as SGHDT and CDR2 as YYEEEE. Trimming took 2 bases from V and 6 from J, leaving 9 bases between them. As DNA, the CDR3 is TGTGCCAGCAGCTTACTGCTAACCAATGAGCAGTTCTTC. It specifies CASSLLLTNEQFF.

This chain links TRBV28 with TRBJ2-7, with TRBD2 matching 9 bases. Germline CDR1 is MDHEN and CDR2 is SYDVKM. This CDR3 has 13 amino acids. Trimming removed 10 bases from V and 3 bases from J; junction bases left unmatched: 7. For the CDR3, the DNA is TGTGCCACCGTTAGCGGGGGTCACTACGAGCAGTACTTC. It encodes CATVSGGHYEQYF.

The chain employs TRBV7-2 and TRBJ1-2, with TRBD1 matching over 7 bases. Germline trimming cut 5 bases from V and 12 bases from J; bases unmatched to any gene: 12. The CDR3 is 13 residues long. Looked up from germline, CDR1 is SGHTA and CDR2 is FQGNSA. The CDR3 protein is CASSLSTGSIDTF. Here the CDR3 DNA reads TGTGCCAGCAGCCTATCGACAGGGAGTATTGACACCTTC.

V usage is TRBV7-3 and J usage is TRBJ2-1, with D perhaps matching TRBD1 (6 bases). V was pared by 5 bases and J by 7 bases, with 15 bases between. This CDR3 region has 14 residues. From germline, CDR1 is SGHTA and CDR2 FQGTGA. In nucleotides, the CDR3 is TGTGCCAGCAGCCCTTGGTTGGGGGCGAATGAGCAGTTCTTC. Translation gives CASSPWLGANEQFF.

This rearrangement joins TRBV11-2 to TRBJ2-7, with 9 bases that match TRBD1. The V segment lost 5 bases and the J segment 4 bases; nucleotides outside the gene matches: 6. Germline CDR1 is SGHAT and CDR2 is FQNNGV. CDR3 length equals 14 residues. The CDR3 spells CASSVGTGYYEQYF. DNA for the CDR3: TGTGCCAGCAGCGTCGGGACAGGGTATTACGAGCAGTACTTC.

The J gene is TRBJ2-7, the V gene TRBV7-9, with D perhaps being TRBD1 or TRBD2 (5 bases each). Germline V gene sequence: CDR1 SEHNR, CDR2 FQNEAQ (reference sequence). This CDR3 is 15 amino acids long. Between the trimmed V and J ends, which lost 5 bases and 6 bases, there was a span of 20 bases. The CDR3 region has the DNA TGTGCCAGCAGCAGAGAGAAAAGGTCGGGGCTCGAGCAGTACTTC. Translation: CASSREKRSGLEQYF.

This clonotype occurred a few times. The genes are TRBV28 and TRBJ1-2; weak D call: TRBD1 (5 bases). Trimming took off 4 bases at V and 2 bases at J, with 8 bases between the two ends. The CDR3 spans 13 residues. The germline V gene encodes CDR1 MDHEN and CDR2 SYDVKM. CDR3 amino acids: CASSYRLNYGYTF. CDR3 sequence (DNA): TGTGCCAGCAGTTACAGGCTAAACTATGGCTACACCTTC.

This clonotype was seen only a few times. This rearrangement joins TRBV11-2 to TRBJ2-1; the D gene is possibly TRBD2 (6 bases). V shed 8 bases and J shed 6 bases, with 20 bases lying between them. The CDR3 spans 15 residues. The V gene's germline CDR1 is SGHAT and CDR2 FQNNGV. This CDR3 reads CASSGGATPRNEQFF. The CDR3 bases are TGTGCCAGCTCTGGCGGGGCTACTCCCCGCAATGAGCAGTTCTTC.

CDR3 in DNA: TGTGCCAGCAGCCAAGGGGAGGTCTCTGGAAACACCATATATTTT. Translating gives CASSQGEVSGNTIYF. The J gene is TRBJ1-3, the V gene TRBV4-2; no firm D call. The CDR3 is 15 residues long. The germline V and J ends were trimmed by 1 base and 0 bases, with 7 bases remaining between them. Germline CDR1 and CDR2: LGHNA and YNFKEQ.

The chain has TRBV2 and TRBJ2-7; possible D gene TRBD2, 6 bases. V lost 4 bases, J lost 7 bases, and 20 bases lay in between. This CDR3 comprises 15 residues. Germline-derived CDR1 and CDR2 are SNHLY and FYNNEI. This chain's CDR3 is CASSGVSRGSQEQYF. CDR3 coding DNA: TGTGCCAGCAGTGGCGTCAGTCGGGGGTCCCAGGAGCAGTACTTC.

This clonotype was counted only a few times. The chain recombines TRBV25-1 with TRBJ1-2; 9 bases line up with TRBD1. Germline lookup yields CDR1 MGHDK and CDR2 SYGVNS. The V and J ends lost 3 bases and 2 bases, in that order; junction bases with no gene match: 1. This CDR3 is 14 amino acids long. CDR3 sequence reads: CASSDGQGNYGYTF. The CDR3 bases are TGTGCCAGCAGTGATGGACAGGGGAACTATGGCTACACCTTC.

Only a few counts were recorded for this clonotype. The chain combines TRBV10-3 with TRBJ1-2; unclear D gene. Trimming took off 0 bases at V and 6 bases at J, with 17 bases between the two ends. The germline V gene encodes CDR1 ENHRY and CDR2 SYGVKD. The length of the CDR3 is 16 residues. The CDR3 reads CAISESGSTTRDGYTF. In nucleotides, the CDR3 is TGTGCCATCAGTGAGTCTGGCAGTACTACCCGGGATGGCTACACCTTC.

This clonotype was picked up a small number of times. The chain recombines TRBV28 with TRBJ2-5; D possibly corresponds to TRBD1 (6 bases). V was clipped by 6 bases and J by 4 bases, with 18 bases between them. Germline V gene lookup returns CDR1 MDHEN and CDR2 SYDVKM. The CDR3 consists of 15 residues. The CDR3 DNA sequence: TGTGCCAGCAGGCCAGGGGTGCGTAAAGGAGAGACCCAGTACTTC. Translation gives CASRPGVRKGETQYF.

CDR3 residues: CASSPITIARDTYEQYF. The CDR3 DNA follows: TGTGCCAGCAGTCCCATCACGATCGCCCGGGACACCTACGAGCAGTACTTC. The rearrangement uses TRBV28 and TRBJ2-7; D perhaps matches TRBD1 (6 bases). The V and J ends lost 5 bases and 2 bases respectively, with 22 bases between them. Germline V lookup: CDR1 MDHEN, CDR2 SYDVKM. This CDR3 has 17 residues.

The rearrangement joins TRBV6-2 or TRBV6-3 to TRBJ2-7; 10 nucleotides align to TRBD1. The CDR3 is 15 amino acids. CDR1 MNHEY and CDR2 SVGEGT come from the germline V gene. The V and J ends lost 2 bases and 6 bases, in that order; junction bases with no gene match: 7. CDR3 loop: CASSYGDGTGVEQYF. The CDR3 nucleotides read TGTGCCAGCAGTTACGGTGATGGGACAGGGGTCGAGCAGTACTTC.

The chain carries TRBV6-6 and TRBJ1-5, with D unclear. Per the germline V gene, CDR1 is MNHNY and CDR2 is SVGAGI (reference sequence). The CDR3 has 14 amino acids. V was cut by 7 bases and J by 0 bases, with 10 bases left in between. The CDR3 region is CASTDAYSNQPQHF. The CDR3 coding sequence is TGTGCCAGCACAGACGCTTATAGCAATCAGCCCCAGCATTTT.

The chain recombines TRBV6-5 with TRBJ1-2, with 10 nucleotides matching TRBD1. This CDR3 region has 17 residues. The ends lost 4 bases at V and 0 bases at J; junction bases unmatched: 8. Germline V lookup: CDR1 MNHEY, CDR2 SVGAGI. The CDR3 loop is CASSSGTGAITNYGYTF. The DNA for the CDR3 is TGTGCCAGCAGTTCCGGGACAGGGGCGATAACTAACTATGGCTACACCTTC.

The sample holds a few counts of this clonotype. The chain couples TRBV6-6 to TRBJ1-4; D possibly corresponds to TRBD1 (5 bases). This CDR3 comprises 15 residues. V shed 2 bases and J shed 6 bases, with 13 bases lying between them. Germline assignment: CDR1 MNHNY and CDR2 SVGAGI (reference sequence). CDR3 coding DNA: TGTGCCAGCAGTTACGCGGGCAGGGAGCATGAAAAACTGTTTTTT. Its translation is CASSYAGREHEKLFF.

The CDR3: CASSFGGGQDGELFF. The CDR3 nucleotides read TGTGCCAGCAGCTTTGGCGGGGGGCAAGACGGGGAGCTGTTTTTT. The chain links TRBV7-6 to TRBJ2-2; 8 bases are shared with TRBD2. This CDR3 is built from 15 residues. Germline CDR1 reads SGHVS; CDR2 reads FNYEAQ. Trimming cost V 3 bases and J 7 bases; bases outside gene matches: 7.

Worth noting for this clonotype: The junction departs from the called germline gene at one end, perhaps through a read error. CDR3 residues: CVSSLIRGPLPYEQYF. CDR3 nucleotides: TGTGTCAGCAGCTTAATCAGGGGGCCTCTTCCCTACGAGCAGTACTTC. The chain joins TRBV7-2 to TRBJ2-7, with 8 positions matching TRBD1. The germline gives CDR1 SGHTA, CDR2 FQGNSA. CDR3 length: 16 amino acids.

In its sample, this clonotype was seen a few times. The genes are TRBV11-2 and TRBJ2-7; the D gene is possibly TRBD2 (5 bases). V was clipped by 2 bases and J by 0 bases, with 8 bases between them. This CDR3 spans 14 amino acids. The germline V gene has CDR1 SGHAT and CDR2 FQNNGV. The CDR3 loop reads CASSLPGISYEQYF. CDR3 nucleotide sequence: TGTGCCAGCAGCTTACCCGGGATCTCCTACGAGCAGTACTTC.

V is TRBV6-5 and J is TRBJ2-1, with D unclear. Germline V gene lookup returns CDR1 MNHEY and CDR2 SVGAGI. V lost 2 bases and J lost 11, with 10 bases in between. The CDR3 sequence is 12 residues long. Here the CDR3 DNA reads TGTGCCAGCAGTTACGGCTTCGGACAGCAGTTCTTC. Amino acid sequence: CASSYGFGQQFF.